This TCR beta chain was captured in a study of blood T cell repertoires in COVID-19 (dated by TCRdb to the early 2020s). Broadly, across the study: Collaborator samples came from the United States, Italy and Spain and covered acute and convalescent phases of COVID-19. Where available, HLA class I and class II types were taken from metadata supplied by the sample provider and were not determined by assay-based typing. Nearly every sample came with metadata listing a de-identified subject ID, COVID-19 status, age in years and sex. The material from the prospective study consisted of cDNA or gDNA derived from T cells, B-cell-depleted T cells, or PBMCs. The samples were drawn from two sources: the first 160 participants of the ongoing ImmuneRACE study, and fewer than 1,500 subjects contributed by 6 global collaborators. Subjects who had been exposed to COVID-19, were actively infected with it, or had recovered from it provided the deeply sampled blood TCRbeta repertoires that made up the dataset. The repertoires were released in a freely available public database intended as a resource for research on the immune response to SARS-CoV-2.

The V and J ends are trimmed by 3 bases and 3 bases, leaving 17 bases between them. The CDR3 has 16 amino acids, counting the end cysteine and phenylalanine. Just the 48-base CDR3 DNA is kept, in frame starting at base 1. Based on the germline V gene (reference sequence), the CDR1 and CDR2 sequences are SEHNR and FQNEAQ. TCRbeta CDR3 regions were amplified from genomic DNA by means of the immunoSEQ Assay, a bias-controlled multiplex PCR. Per the original workflow: Within the assay, amplification of reference gene primers was used to estimate how many nucleated cells each sample contained. Sequence reads were collapsed and filtered to measure the absolute abundance of every unique TCRbeta CDR3 rearrangement. For each sample, productive Simpson clonality was calculated as the square root of Simpson's diversity index over productive rearrangements. This is the immuneACCESS table as TCRdb keeps it, with only in-frame sequences that have V and J called. A part of the clones is gone; compared with another copy, unresolved V genes explain less than half, and the rest is unexplained. Clonal size and the V and J genes are those of that table, whereas D and trimming came from the DNA. This sample is represented by roughly 520,000 clones; 70% to 90% of them were singletons. 1.5% to 2% of the sample comes from the top ten.

The full study reports these points: The amount of clinical and demographic metadata varied by source and participant and was provided uncurated.

Participants in the prospective study were aged roughly 18 to 95 years, lived in more than 20 United States geographic areas, and enrolled through a virtual design. To assign participants to cohorts, the prospective study relied on clinical history that participants themselves reported in a screening survey and a study questionnaire. Recovered participants in ImmuneRACE Cohort 3 were defined by two consecutive negative NP/OP PCR tests, clearance by a healthcare professional, or resolution of symptoms. In the prospective study, mobile phlebotomists collected whole blood, serum and a nasopharyngeal or oropharyngeal swab from each participant. Prospective study participants could optionally give additional blood draws and questionnaires over an approximately 2-month period. Before DNA extraction, prospective study blood samples were shipped either frozen or at room temperature. Turning to this clone: The antigen it recognizes is unknown. Per-nucleotide qualities are absent, and no much larger clonotype sits a single base away.

Material: PBMCs or T cells enriched from blood (not recorded which). This clonotype originated in a woman aged 40 to 50 who had recovered from COVID-19. The chain joins TRBV7-9 to TRBJ1-2; a tentative D match to TRBD1 spans 5 bases. The DNA reads TGTGCCAGCAGCTTCTTTGCAGGGATTAATGACTATGGCTACACCTTC. Translated, this is CASSFFAGINDYGYTF.